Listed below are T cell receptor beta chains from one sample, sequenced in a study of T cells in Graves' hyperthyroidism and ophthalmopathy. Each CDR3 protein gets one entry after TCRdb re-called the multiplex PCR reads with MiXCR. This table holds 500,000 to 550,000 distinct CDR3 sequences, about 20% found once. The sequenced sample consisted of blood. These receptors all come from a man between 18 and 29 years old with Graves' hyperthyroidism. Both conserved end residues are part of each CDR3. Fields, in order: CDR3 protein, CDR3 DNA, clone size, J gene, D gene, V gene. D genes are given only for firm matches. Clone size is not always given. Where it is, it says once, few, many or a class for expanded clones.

CDR3: CASSLGGPFSGNTIYF
DNA: TGTGCCAGCAGTTTAGGCGGACCCTTCTCTGGAAACACCATATATTTT
size: few
J: TRBJ1-3
D: -
V: TRBV27

CDR3: CSAPQRGAPSTEAFF
DNA: TGCAGTGCTCCCCAGAGAGGGGCCCCGAGCACTGAAGCTTTCTTT
size: few
J: TRBJ1-1
D: -
V: TRBV20-1

CDR3: CASSLTREGTGELFF
DNA: TGCGCCAGCAGCTTGACCCGGGAGGGCACCGGGGAGCTGTTTTTT
size: few
J: TRBJ2-2
D: TRBD2
V: TRBV5-1

CDR3: CASSDRDRVISYTF
DNA: TGTGCCAGCAGTGACCGGGACAGGGTTATTAGCTACACCTTC
size: many
J: TRBJ1-2
D: TRBD1
V: TRBV2

CDR3: CASSSGTGEYQPQHF
DNA: TGTGCCAGCAGTTCCGGGACAGGGGAATATCAGCCCCAGCATTTT
size: -
J: TRBJ1-5
D: TRBD1
V: TRBV6-2/TRBV6-3

CDR3: CASSIPGLAGARTDTQYF
DNA: TGTGCCAGCAGTATACCGGGACTAGCGGGGGCGCGCACAGATACGCAGTATTTT
size: -
J: TRBJ2-3
D: TRBD2
V: TRBV27

CDR3: CASSISTSSNQPQHF
DNA: TGTGCCAGTAGTATCTCGACATCTAGCAATCAGCCCCAGCATTTT
size: many
J: TRBJ1-5
D: -
V: TRBV19

CDR3: CASSSLGQGSFSGYTF
DNA: TGTGCCAGCAGTTCCTTAGGACAGGGGTCCTTCAGCGGCTACACCTTC
size: many
J: TRBJ1-2
D: TRBD1
V: TRBV6-5

CDR3: CASSPYSGTVYEQYF
DNA: TGCGCCAGCAGCCCGTACTCCGGGACAGTCTACGAGCAGTACTTC
size: many
J: TRBJ2-7
D: TRBD1
V: TRBV5-1

CDR3: CSARGYGGYEQYF
DNA: TGCAGTGCTAGAGGATATGGTGGATACGAGCAGTACTTC
size: -
J: TRBJ2-7
D: -
V: TRBV20-1

CDR3: CASSELYTGELFF
DNA: TGTGCCAGCAGTGAACTGTACACCGGGGAGCTGTTTTTT
size: many
J: TRBJ2-2
D: -
V: TRBV2

CDR3: CASLTASYEQYF
DNA: TGTGCCAGCCTGACAGCCTCCTACGAGCAGTACTTC
size: many
J: TRBJ2-7
D: -
V: TRBV2

CDR3: CASSYSMVVGTGEGYGYTF
DNA: TGTGCCAGCAGTTACTCGATGGTCGTAGGGACAGGGGAGGGCTATGGCTACACCTTC
size: many
J: TRBJ1-2
D: TRBD1
V: TRBV6-2/TRBV6-3

CDR3: CASSNPTGGYEQYF
DNA: TGTGCCAGCAGTAACCCGACAGGGGGCTACGAGCAGTACTTC
size: many
J: TRBJ2-7
D: TRBD1
V: TRBV12-3/TRBV12-4

CDR3: CAWSPFPGGAETQYF
DNA: TGTGCCTGGAGTCCCTTCCCGGGGGGGGCCGAGACCCAGTACTTC
size: many
J: TRBJ2-5
D: TRBD2
V: TRBV30

CDR3: CASNLISQPQHF
DNA: TGTGCCAGTAATCTCATCAGCCAGCCCCAGCATTTT
size: many
J: TRBJ1-5
D: -
V: TRBV19

CDR3: CASSQSRSQSEQYF
DNA: TGTGCCAGCAGTCAATCTCGAAGCCAAAGCGAGCAGTACTTC
size: -
J: TRBJ2-7
D: -
V: TRBV6-2/TRBV6-3

CDR3: CASSIRGPYEQYF
DNA: TGTGCCAGCAGTATCAGGGGTCCCTACGAGCAGTACTTC
size: many
J: TRBJ2-7
D: -
V: TRBV27

CDR3: CASTQGQGNEAFF
DNA: TGCGCCAGCACTCAGGGACAGGGGAATGAAGCTTTCTTT
size: many
J: TRBJ1-1
D: TRBD1
V: TRBV5-1

CDR3: CASSYWLADSYEQYF
DNA: TGTGCCAGCAGTTACTGGTTAGCGGACTCCTACGAGCAGTACTTC
size: -
J: TRBJ2-7
D: -
V: TRBV6-5

CDR3: CATSDNTGQGDTGELFF
DNA: TGTGCCACCAGTGATAACACGGGACAGGGAGACACCGGGGAGCTGTTTTTT
size: -
J: TRBJ2-2
D: TRBD1
V: TRBV24-1

CDR3: CASRAQGDYEQYF
DNA: TGTGCCAGCAGGGCCCAGGGGGACTACGAGCAGTACTTC
size: -
J: TRBJ2-7
D: TRBD1
V: TRBV2

CDR3: CASSYSAHSNTEAFF
DNA: TGTGCCAGCAGTTACTCGGCTCATTCGAACACTGAAGCTTTCTTT
size: -
J: TRBJ1-1
D: -
V: TRBV6-5

CDR3: CASSSTGITEAFF
DNA: TGTGCCAGCAGTTCAACGGGAATCACTGAAGCTTTCTTT
size: -
J: TRBJ1-1
D: -
V: TRBV12-3/TRBV12-4

CDR3: CASSPTRDRPGYTF
DNA: TGTGCCAGCAGCCCAACCCGGGACAGACCTGGCTACACCTTC
size: many
J: TRBJ1-2
D: TRBD1
V: TRBV12-3/TRBV12-4

CDR3: CASSEELLWEPQYF
DNA: TGTGCCAGCAGTGAGGAGCTCCTGTGGGAGCCCCAGTACTTC
size: few
J: TRBJ2-5
D: -
V: TRBV2

CDR3: CAGSEASGSSYEQYF
DNA: TGTGCCGGCAGTGAAGCGAGCGGGAGCTCCTACGAGCAGTACTTC
size: -
J: TRBJ2-7
D: TRBD2
V: TRBV6-1

CDR3: CASSFFGVGGYTF
DNA: TGTGCCAGCAGTTTCTTCGGGGTGGGGGGCTACACCTTC
size: many
J: TRBJ1-2
D: -
V: TRBV27

CDR3: CASSEAVLGGRGTEAFF
DNA: TGTGCCAGCAGTGAAGCGGTACTAGGGGGCCGGGGCACTGAAGCTTTCTTT
size: -
J: TRBJ1-1
D: TRBD1
V: TRBV6-1

CDR3: CASSLPRTGLTEAFF
DNA: TGTGCCAGCAGCTTGCCCCGGACAGGGTTGACTGAAGCTTTCTTT
size: many
J: TRBJ1-1
D: TRBD1
V: TRBV5-6

CDR3: CASHGTALKAGYGYTF
DNA: TGTGCCAGTCATGGGACAGCCCTTAAAGCGGGCTATGGCTACACCTTC
size: -
J: TRBJ1-2
D: TRBD1
V: TRBV19

CDR3: CASRTRDSSNQPQHF
DNA: TGTGCCAGCAGGACCCGGGACAGTAGCAATCAGCCCCAGCATTTT
size: many
J: TRBJ1-5
D: TRBD1
V: TRBV6-2/TRBV6-3

CDR3: CASRLEGGGTEAFF
DNA: TGTGCCAGTAGACTAGAGGGAGGAGGCACTGAAGCTTTCTTT
size: many
J: TRBJ1-1
D: -
V: TRBV19

CDR3: CSARDPGLGQPQHF
DNA: TGCAGTGCTAGAGACCCAGGGTTGGGTCAGCCCCAGCATTTT
size: many
J: TRBJ1-5
D: -
V: TRBV20-1

CDR3: CASSLSRQTARYGYTF
DNA: TGTGCCAGCAGTTTATCGCGTCAGACCGCCCGCTATGGCTACACCTTC
size: few
J: TRBJ1-2
D: -
V: TRBV27

CDR3: CASSTQGMQETQYF
DNA: TGTGCCAGCAGCACACAGGGTATGCAAGAGACCCAGTACTTC
size: -
J: TRBJ2-5
D: -
V: TRBV7-2

CDR3: CSARTGEYYGYTF
DNA: TGCAGTGCTAGGACAGGGGAGTACTATGGCTACACCTTC
size: -
J: TRBJ1-2
D: TRBD1
V: TRBV20-1